The clone carrying this T cell receptor (beta chain) was seen ten or more times. The antigen is not known. The conserved final phenylalanine or tryptophan is absent from the CDR3, which likely points to a read error. In the study's own analysis: Between-group CDR3 differences, defined by clinicopathological status, yielded a distant-metastasis classifier for papillary thyroid cancer. TCRdb reprocessed the PCR reads via MiXCR. These V and J calls derive from TCRdb rather than the authors' analysis. The sample lists about 43,000 clones, roughly 3.2% occurring once. These data belong to a study of metastatic and nonmetastatic thyroid tumors. Study-wide context: Repertoires of blood and of tissue (tumor or nodule) from malignant and benign thyroid patients were compared. Broader study findings: The study reportedly found significantly higher TCR beta diversity in malignant thyroid tumors than benign nodules, in blood and tumor.

Thyroid surgery was preceded by no treatment in any patient. Germline lookup yields CDR1 LNHNV and CDR2 YYDKDF (reference sequence). V lost 4 bases, J lost 4 bases, and 6 bases stayed unmatched. The CDR3 is 15 amino acids. The J gene is TRBJ2-2, the V gene TRBV15; TRBD1 agrees at 7 bases. The sequenced sample consisted of blood. The sequence came from a female donor with papillary thyroid cancer or a benign thyroid nodule (not recorded which). Some clones in this sample may be carry-over from other donors' samples. The CDR3 DNA is TGTGCCACCAGCAAACGGGACAGAGGCACCGGGGAGCTGTTTTCT. Translating it yields CATSKRDRGTGELFS.